Listed below are T cell receptor beta chains from one sample, sequenced in a study of identical twins. TCRdb itself ran the 5' RACE reads through MiXCR, one entry per CDR3 protein. The sample lists a few hundred thousand distinct CDR3 sequences; 9% were seen once. The sequenced sample was naive T cells sorted from blood. These receptors were taken from a woman aged 45-65 years in good health. CDR3s leave out the opening cysteine and the closing phenylalanine or tryptophan. The order of the fields is V gene, CDR3 protein.

>TRBV10-3
ATRSPDGSYNEQF
>TRBV6-2/TRBV6-3
ASSPRWAGADTQY
>TRBV24-1
ATSDPRTSGKSYNEQF
>TRBV4-1
ASRSYAGALRNEQF
>TRBV27
ASSFAKGPDTQY
>TRBV29-1
SVEEGREGQF
>TRBV24-1
ATSAQAYSGRRDNEQF
>TRBV20-1
SASGRGNEQF
>TRBV10-2
ASSEGLAGGNEQF
>TRBV20-1
SARDGIASYNEQF
>TRBV12-3/TRBV12-4
ASSRTVGGETQY
>TRBV11-3
ASSLFAAAGSTDTQY
>TRBV6-5
ASRLGGPGAYNEQF
>TRBV15
ATSRDASQGQY
>TRBV5-5
ASSFNMGNSPLH
>TRBV12-3/TRBV12-4
ASSLLVREGEQF
>TRBV24-1
ATRQEEDTEAF
>TRBV7-8
ASSSSLTASSYNEQF
>TRBV12-3/TRBV12-4
ASSFGRRGMSPLH
>TRBV12-3/TRBV12-4
ASSPPGRASYNEQF
>TRBV5-1
ASSPKREPSYEQY
>TRBV9
ASSVGVAATYEQY
>TRBV2
ASSGERDRSYNEQF
>TRBV18
ASSRSERTYEQY
>TRBV6-5
ASSPGQVFIYGYT
>TRBV4-1
ASSQSHTETQY
>TRBV6-5
ATGQTYEQY